Included here is one T cell receptor (beta chain) sequence, with context. It has no known antigen specificity. No quality values exist for individual bases; no much larger clone is one base distant. The record originates from a study of T cell responses to AZD1222 COVID-19 vaccine (dated by TCRdb to about 2021). In terms of the full investigation: A total of just over 230 trial participants underwent TCR sequencing, of whom around 200 received two doses of AZD1222 and approximately 25 received two doses of the MenACWY control vaccine. Trial participants were enrolled by age into 18-55, 56-69 and 70-plus year subgroups, with roughly 150, 30 and 60 TCR-sequenced participants respectively.

Interpreted using the paper, the time point label stands for: about 28 days (+/-7) after the second vaccine dose. Taken with the paper, the label for treatment or condition translates to: meningococcal conjugate vaccine given as trial control. Vaccinee samples were obtained from the UK trials COV001 and COV002, which included a single-blind randomized controlled phase 2/3 trial of AZD1222 (ChAdOx1 nCoV-19) in healthy adults. For TCRbeta chain sequencing, PBMC samples were collected from trial participants at day 0 and at day 28 after the second dose. The CDR3 regions of human TCRbeta chains were analyzed by immunosequencing. Under the source paper's analysis protocol: TCRs in the repertoires were compared against a reference library of SARS-CoV-2-specific TCRs that had been generated with the MIRA antigen-specificity platform. Breadth meant the fraction of unique TCRs that were SARS-CoV-2-associated, whereas depth meant the fraction of total T cells that were SARS-CoV-2-associated. Using the MIRA data, each spike-specific TCR was mapped to the spike region that the TCR reacts to and placed in a CD4 or CD8 class. Log10-transformed breadth and depth values were compared by one-way ANOVA with Sidak's multiple comparisons tests. Sourced from immuneACCESS, this table was stored by TCRdb with only in-frame sequences that have V and J called. A share of the clones is absent; for the studies checked, an unresolved V gene accounts for under half, and the remainder has no known explanation. The V and J calls and clone size are taken from that table; D and trimming were inferred from the DNA. This sample holds about 100,000 clones; around nine tenths were observed only once. The ten most abundant clones make up 2.5% to 3.5% of the sample.

V is pared back by 2 bases and J by 6 bases, with 8 bases lying between the germline termini. Reading the germline V gene (reference sequence) gives CDR1 MNHEY and CDR2 SMNVEV. Its CDR3 holds 14 amino acids, cysteine through phenylalanine. The entry retains the CDR3 DNA only, 42 bases that are in frame from base 1. The paper as a whole reports these results and caveats: A significant rise in spike-specific TCR breadth and depth was observed after two AZD1222 doses relative to day 0 and relative to MenACWY recipients. Nearly half of unique spike-specific TCRs reportedly recognized epitopes outside regions mutated in the B.1.351 and B.1.1.7 variants. The vaccine-associated CD4 TCRs covered the entire spike protein, and the dominant responses fell in regions 160-218 and 743-854. Most participants were white British and females outnumbered males, and the authors suggested that clonal diversity may have been underestimated. The 56-69-year group was small, and its depth increase did not reach significance, likely because of low power. Only a handful of AZD1222 recipients were SARS-CoV-2 seropositive at baseline, limiting conclusions about previously exposed vaccinees. No day 14 peak-response samples were available, so repertoires were characterized only after the peak T cell response.

This TCR derives from an adult who received the MenACWY meningococcal vaccine as a control. This specimen consisted of peripheral blood, obtained 28 days after the second dose of the MenACWY control vaccine. The V and J segments used are TRBV27 and TRBJ1-6; a tentative D call is TRBD1 (5 bases match). At the DNA level, the sequence is TGTGCCAGCAGTTTAGGAGGGGTTAATTCACCCCTCCACTTT. Translated, it reads CASSLGGVNSPLHF.